This is a list of T cell receptor beta chains from one sample in a study of T-cell memory formation after mild COVID-19. A single record per CDR3 protein comes from TCRdb applying MiXCR to the 5' RACE reads. The data contain 450,000 or so distinct CDR3 sequences, roughly 20% of them singletons. The source material was PBMCs or a T cell subset sorted from them (not recorded which). These receptors were obtained from an adult woman who had mild COVID-19 (a few samples of this study predate the infection). Cell type and time point are not known. Both conserved end residues are part of each CDR3. The D gene is left open where the match is weak. Expanded clones get a size class; other rows say once, few or many, or leave the size out.

j_call | v_call | clone_size | d_call | cdr3_aa | cdr3_nt
TRBJ1-1 | TRBV6-6 | few | TRBD1 | CASSRSGTGAEAFF | TGTGCCAGCAGTCGGTCAGGGACAGGTGCTGAAGCTTTCTTT
TRBJ2-5 | TRBV6-2/TRBV6-3 | few | TRBD2 | CASSYSVAGAGTQYF | TGTGCCAGCAGTTACTCCGTAGCGGGAGCCGGGACCCAGTACTTC
TRBJ2-1 | TRBV12-3/TRBV12-4 | - | - | CASRLMGSRDEQFF | TGTGCCAGCAGACTAATGGGGAGTCGGGATGAGCAGTTCTTC
TRBJ2-7 | TRBV6-5 | few | - | CASSYALEPGGEQYF | TGTGCCAGCAGTTACGCCTTGGAACCAGGTGGCGAGCAGTACTTC
TRBJ2-3 | TRBV20-1 | few | - | CSARQASTDTQYF | TGCAGTGCTAGACAGGCTAGCACAGATACGCAGTATTTT
TRBJ1-1 | TRBV9 | - | TRBD1 | CASSTRDRDGKAFF | TGTGCCAGCAGCACCCGAGACAGGGACGGAAAAGCTTTCTTT
TRBJ2-5 | TRBV29-1 | - | TRBD1 | CSVEPIAGQGDQETQYF | TGCAGCGTTGAGCCCATTGCGGGACAGGGGGACCAAGAGACCCAGTACTTC
TRBJ1-1 | TRBV12-3/TRBV12-4 | - | TRBD1 | CASSLTGVLNTEAFF | TGTGCCAGCAGTTTGACAGGGGTTTTGAACACTGAAGCTTTCTTT
TRBJ1-5 | TRBV9 | few | - | CASSVTPPQVLYQPQHF | TGTGCCAGCAGCGTAACTCCCCCGCAGGTACTATATCAGCCCCAGCATTTT
TRBJ1-1 | TRBV29-1 | - | TRBD1 | CSVRTGAPEAFF | TGCAGCGTCCGGACAGGGGCTCCTGAAGCTTTCTTT
TRBJ2-1 | TRBV7-8 | - | - | CASSFRTYNEQFF | TGTGCCAGCAGCTTTCGTACCTACAATGAGCAGTTCTTC
TRBJ2-5 | TRBV7-9 | - | TRBD1 | CASRDRIEETQYF | TGTGCCAGCCGGGACAGGATAGAAGAGACCCAGTACTTC
TRBJ2-7 | TRBV5-1 | - | - | CASSSAGLNYEQYF | TGCGCCAGCAGCTCCGCGGGACTCAACTACGAGCAGTACTTC
TRBJ2-5 | TRBV6-6 | - | - | CACGQTETQYF | TGTGCCTGCGGACAGACAGAGACCCAGTACTTC
TRBJ2-1 | TRBV3-1 | few | - | CASSQASGVLYNEQFF | TGTGCCAGCAGCCAAGCTTCGGGGGTCCTATACAATGAGCAGTTCTTC
TRBJ1-1 | TRBV12-3/TRBV12-4 | once | - | CSSSNRRLYTEAFF | TGTTCCAGCAGTAACAGGAGACTTTACACTGAAGCTTTCTTT
TRBJ2-7 | TRBV18 | few | - | CASSPGFNYEQYF | TGTGCCAGCTCACCAGGGTTCAACTACGAGCAGTACTTC
TRBJ2-7 | TRBV4-1 | few | TRBD2 | CASSGGGGLRTDEQYF | TGCGCCAGCAGCGGGGGGGGAGGGCTACGGACTGACGAGCAGTACTTC
TRBJ1-3 | TRBV4-1 | - | - | CASSQWTASGNTIYF | TGCGCCAGCAGCCAATGGACCGCTTCTGGAAACACCATATATTTT
TRBJ2-7 | TRBV7-3 | - | - | CASSPEWGQGEQYF | TGTGCCAGCAGCCCAGAGTGGGGGCAAGGGGAGCAGTACTTC
TRBJ2-3 | TRBV5-1 | many | - | CASSWGGVSTDTQYF | TGCGCCAGCAGCTGGGGCGGGGTAAGCACAGATACGCAGTATTTT
TRBJ2-1 | TRBV5-1 | many | - | CASSLEVGNEQFF | TGCGCCAGCAGCTTGGAAGTTGGTAATGAGCAGTTCTTC
TRBJ2-7 | TRBV5-1 | few | - | CASSRGTAPEGLSYEQYF | TGCGCCAGCAGCCGCGGGACAGCCCCTGAAGGGCTCTCCTACGAGCAGTACTTC
TRBJ2-7 | TRBV6-1 | few | TRBD1 | CASSAPPGQGAHEQYF | TGTGCCAGCAGCGCTCCCCCGGGACAGGGGGCACACGAGCAGTACTTC
TRBJ2-7 | TRBV5-5 | - | - | CASFLSYEQYF | TGTGCCAGCTTCCTCTCCTACGAGCAGTACTTC
TRBJ2-1 | TRBV5-1 | - | TRBD2 | CASSPTSGLYNEQFF | TGCGCCAGCAGCCCCACTAGCGGCCTCTACAATGAGCAGTTCTTC
TRBJ1-1 | TRBV15 | few | - | CATSRVGVEAFF | TGTGCCACCAGCAGAGTTGGGGTGGAAGCTTTCTTT
TRBJ2-2 | TRBV7-6 | - | TRBD2 | CASSFAGTSFDTGELFF | TGTGCCAGCAGCTTTGCCGGGACTAGCTTCGACACCGGGGAGCTGTTTTTT
TRBJ1-6 | TRBV2 | few | - | CASSEVGRLNSPLHF | TGTGCCAGCAGTGAAGTTGGGAGGCTTAATTCACCCCTCCACTTT
TRBJ2-5 | TRBV11-3 | - | - | CASSPYRTEKLQETQYF | TGTGCCAGCAGCCCGTATCGGACAGAAAAACTCCAAGAGACCCAGTACTTC
TRBJ2-7 | TRBV10-3 | - | TRBD2 | CAISERGTSEYEQYF | TGTGCCATCAGTGAAAGGGGGACTAGCGAATACGAGCAGTACTTC
TRBJ2-7 | TRBV12-3/TRBV12-4 | many | TRBD1 | CASSLVLPGQGRYEQYF | TGTGCCAGCAGTTTAGTGCTCCCGGGACAGGGGAGGTACGAGCAGTACTTC
TRBJ2-5 | TRBV20-1 | - | - | CSARDTPGRGETQYF | TGCAGTGCTAGAGACACCCCGGGGCGCGGGGAGACCCAGTACTTC
TRBJ1-4 | TRBV15 | few | - | CATSRDVGAEKLFF | TGTGCCACCAGCAGAGATGTAGGTGCTGAAAAACTGTTTTTT
TRBJ2-1 | TRBV18 | - | - | CASSPTTGYNEQFF | TGTGCCAGCTCACCAACTACGGGCTACAATGAGCAGTTCTTC
TRBJ1-6 | TRBV12-3/TRBV12-4 | - | TRBD1 | CASSSMRQGLRGSSPLHF | TGTGCCAGCAGTTCCATGAGACAGGGCCTTCGGGGAAGTTCACCCCTCCACTTT
TRBJ2-1 | TRBV13 | - | TRBD2 | CASSLVPGGYNEQFF | TGTGCCAGCAGCTTAGTTCCGGGGGGTTACAATGAGCAGTTCTTC
TRBJ2-1 | TRBV16 | - | - | CASSQSGPNNEQFF | TGTGCCAGCAGCCAATCGGGACCGAACAATGAGCAGTTCTTC
TRBJ1-1 | TRBV12-3/TRBV12-4 | few | - | CASRTWDTKYTEAFF | TGTGCCAGCAGAACATGGGACACCAAATACACTGAAGCTTTCTTT
TRBJ2-2 | TRBV12-3/TRBV12-4 | - | - | CASSFVQGNTGELFF | TGTGCCAGCAGTTTCGTACAGGGGAACACCGGGGAGCTGTTTTTT
TRBJ2-2 | TRBV2 | - | - | CASRELSANTGELFF | TGTGCCAGCAGGGAACTAAGCGCGAACACCGGGGAGCTGTTTTTT
TRBJ2-7 | TRBV2 | - | - | CASSEALTGVSYEQYF | TGTGCCAGCAGTGAAGCGCTTACCGGGGTCTCCTACGAGCAGTACTTC
TRBJ2-2 | TRBV20-1 | - | TRBD1 | CSARDRRSTGELFF | TGCAGTGCAAGGGACAGGAGAAGCACCGGGGAGCTGTTTTTT
TRBJ2-2 | TRBV12-3/TRBV12-4 | few | - | CASKIRTQNTGELFF | TGTGCCAGCAAAATACGGACACAGAACACCGGGGAGCTGTTTTTT
TRBJ2-5 | TRBV29-1 | - | TRBD2 | CSATSGTSGLQETQYF | TGCAGCGCAACCAGTGGGACTAGCGGGCTACAAGAGACCCAGTACTTC
TRBJ1-2 | TRBV9 | - | - | CASSVGEVYGYGYTF | TGTGCCAGCAGCGTAGGGGAAGTTTACGGCTATGGCTACACCTTC
TRBJ2-7 | TRBV7-3 | - | - | CASSIHQGYEQYF | TGTGCCAGCAGCATTCACCAGGGCTACGAGCAGTACTTC
TRBJ2-1 | TRBV6-1 | - | - | CASILYNEQFF | TGTGCCAGCATCCTCTACAATGAGCAGTTCTTC
TRBJ2-6 | TRBV5-1 | few | - | CASSLALGGANVLTF | TGCGCCAGCAGCTTGGCCTTGGGGGGGGCCAACGTCCTGACTTTC
TRBJ1-2 | TRBV5-1 | - | - | CASSLDSLGYTF | TGCGCCAGCAGCTTGGACAGTTTGGGCTACACCTTC